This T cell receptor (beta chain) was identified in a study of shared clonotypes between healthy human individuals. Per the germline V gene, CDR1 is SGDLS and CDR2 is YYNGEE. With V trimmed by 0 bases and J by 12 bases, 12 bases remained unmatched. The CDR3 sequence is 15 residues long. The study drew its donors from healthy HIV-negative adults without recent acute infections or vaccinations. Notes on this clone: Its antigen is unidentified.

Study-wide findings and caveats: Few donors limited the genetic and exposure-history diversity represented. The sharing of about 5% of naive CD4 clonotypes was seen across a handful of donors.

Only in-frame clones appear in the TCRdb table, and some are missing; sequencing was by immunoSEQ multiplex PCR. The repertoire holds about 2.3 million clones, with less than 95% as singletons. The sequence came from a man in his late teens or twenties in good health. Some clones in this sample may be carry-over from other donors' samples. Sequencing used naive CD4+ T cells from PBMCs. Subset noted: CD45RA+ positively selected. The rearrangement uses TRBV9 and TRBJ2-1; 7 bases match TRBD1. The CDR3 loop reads CASSVEGAGPYGQFF. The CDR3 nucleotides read TGTGCCAGCAGCGTAGAGGGGGCAGGCCCCTATGGGCAGTTCTTC.